The 18 T cell receptor beta chains in this list originate from one sample, sequenced in a study of control samples from healthy donors and cancer patients. Only in-frame clones appear in the TCRdb table, and some are missing; sequencing was by immunoSEQ multiplex PCR. The sample carries about 55,000 clones, approximately 88% recorded once. The sample comprised blood. The receptors were sampled from a man in his forties or fifties in good health.

The rearrangement joins TRBV7-2 to TRBJ1-4; D gene unclear. The ends were cut back, 4 bases at V and 3 bases at J, with 12 bases in the middle. Looked up from germline, CDR1 is SGHTA and CDR2 is FQGNSA. CDR3 length equals 15 residues. The CDR3 loop is CASSSYSASNEKLFF. The CDR3, as DNA: TGTGCCAGCAGCTCGTACAGCGCATCTAATGAAAAACTGTTTTTT. Using reference TRBV7-2 and TRBJ1-4 for the parts outside the CDR3, the full variable domain is GAGVSQSPSNKVTEKGKDVELRCDPISGHTALYWYRQSLGQGLEFLIYFQGNSAPDKSGLPSDRFSAERTGGSVSTLTIQRTQQEDSAVYLCASSSYSASNEKLFFGSGTQLSVL.

This chain uses TRBV7-8 with TRBJ1-1; D gene unclear. V dropped 1 base and J dropped 4 bases, with 16 bases sitting between them. The CDR3 is 16 residues long. Per the germline V gene, CDR1 is SGHVS and CDR2 is FQNEAQ. In nucleotides, the CDR3 is TGTGCCAGCAGCTTAGGACCCCGGGGAGCTGCCACTGAAGCTTTCTTT. It yields the protein CASSLGPRGAATEAFF.

The CDR3 DNA is TGTGCCAGCGAAGGACAGGGCCTCTCTTCCGGGGAGCTGTTTTTT. It is translated as CASEGQGLSSGELFF. The chain is built from TRBV28 and TRBJ2-2; 8 bases fit TRBD1. The CDR3 has 15 amino acids. V gave up 8 bases and J gave up 6 bases; unmatched junction bases: 11. Per germline, CDR1 MDHEN and CDR2 SYDVKM.

This clone was counted once. The chain has TRBV7-3 and TRBJ2-2; D is possibly TRBD2 (5 bases). V was pared by 6 bases and J by 2 bases, with 13 bases between. CDR3 size: 15 residues. Germline CDR1 is SGHTA and CDR2 is FQGTGA. The CDR3 DNA reads as TGTGCCAGCAGAGATAGCGTTTTAAACACCGGGGAGCTGTTTTTT. It codes for CASRDSVLNTGELFF.

This clone was detected only once. The CDR3 DNA reads TGCGCCAGCAGCTTGGCCGGGGCCGATGCCCCTGGGGCCAACGTCCTGACTTTC. The encoded protein is CASSLAGADAPGANVLTF. The V gene is TRBV5-1, the J gene TRBJ2-6; D possibly matches TRBD1 or TRBD2 (5 bases each). V dropped 0 bases and J dropped 2 bases, with 15 bases sitting between them. Germline V gene data show CDR1 as SGHRS and CDR2 as YFSETQ. This CDR3 has 18 amino acids. The full variable domain, in which reference TRBV5-1 and TRBJ2-6 provide the parts outside the CDR3, is KAGVTQTPRYLIKTRGQQVTLSCSPISGHRSVSWYQQTPGQGLQFLFEYFSETQRNKGNFPGRFSGRQFSNSRSEMNVSTLELGDSALYLCASSLAGADAPGANVLTFGAGSRLTVL.

This sequence joins TRBV11-2 and TRBJ1-3; D is ambiguous. The germline gives CDR1 SGHAT, CDR2 FQNNGV. Trimming cost V 0 bases and J 0 bases, with 15 bases left between them. The CDR3 is made up of 18 amino acids. This chain's CDR3 is CASSLDQVGGLSGNTIYF. The CDR3 coding sequence is TGTGCCAGCAGCTTAGATCAGGTGGGAGGTCTCTCTGGAAACACCATATATTTT.

This clone was found a few times. This CDR3 reads CASSLSTPVEGNEQFF. The CDR3, as DNA: TGCGCCAGCAGCTTGTCCACCCCAGTAGAGGGAAATGAGCAGTTCTTC. This rearrangement joins TRBV5-1 to TRBJ2-1; TRBD2 is a possible D gene (5 bases). CDR1 is SGHRS and CDR2 is YFSETQ in the germline V gene. The CDR3 has 16 residues. Trimming took 1 base from V and 7 from J, leaving 18 bases between them.

V gene TRBV5-1 combines with J gene TRBJ2-3, with unresolved D. V was clipped by 5 bases and J by 6 bases, with 10 bases between them. This CDR3 contains 12 residues. Germline V CDR1 and CDR2: SGHRS, YFSETQ. CDR3 in amino acids: CASRGETDTQYF. The CDR3 DNA reads TGCGCCAGCAGAGGCGAGACCGATACGCAGTATTTT.

The table lists this clone with a few counts. This chain joins TRBV10-1 and TRBJ1-2; weak D call: TRBD1 (5 bases). Germline CDR1 reads WNHNN; CDR2 reads SYGVQD (reference sequence). V was trimmed by 5 bases and J by 10 bases, leaving 17 bases between them. The CDR3 consists of 13 residues. The CDR3: CASSPGPRENYTF. CDR3 DNA sequence: TGCGCCAGCAGTCCGGGACCTCGTGAAAACTACACCTTC.

The chain is built from TRBV10-3 and TRBJ2-5, with 9 bases lining up with TRBD2. The CDR3 sequence is 17 residues long. Germline trimming cut 0 bases from V and 2 bases from J; bases unmatched to any gene: 7. From germline, CDR1 is ENHRY and CDR2 SYGVKD. The CDR3 here is CAISESLSGRKQETQYF. The CDR3 DNA follows: TGTGCCATCAGTGAGTCGTTAAGCGGGAGGAAACAAGAGACCCAGTACTTC.

The chain is built from TRBV7-2 and TRBJ2-1, with D possibly being TRBD1 (6 bases). The CDR3 has 15 residues. Trimming shortened V by 1 base and J by 4 bases, and 11 bases separated the two germline ends. Per the germline V gene, CDR1 is SGHTA and CDR2 is FQGNSA. The CDR3 DNA follows: TGTGCCAGCAGCTTAGAATGGGGACAATACAATGAGCAGTTCTTC. Residues: CASSLEWGQYNEQFF.

The chain uses TRBV2 and TRBJ2-3; TRBD1 or TRBD2 may be the D gene (5 bases each). CDR1 and CDR2 (germline): SNHLY, FYNNEI. V was pared by 7 bases and J by 2 bases, with 19 bases between. The CDR3 sequence is 16 residues long. The CDR3 region is CASNWAGTAFTDTQYF. The DNA for the CDR3 is TGTGCCAGCAATTGGGCAGGGACGGCTTTCACAGATACGCAGTATTTT.

The genes are TRBV5-1 and TRBJ2-3; 7 bases are shared with TRBD1. Germline lookup yields CDR1 SGHRS and CDR2 YFSETQ. The CDR3 has 15 amino acids. The ends lost 6 bases at V and 2 bases at J; junction bases unmatched: 9. The CDR3 reads CASTLGTVHTDTQYF. The CDR3 nucleotides are TGCGCCAGCACTCTTGGGACAGTGCACACAGATACGCAGTATTTT.

The gene calls are TRBV4-2 and TRBJ2-1; 10 bases agree with TRBD2. The junction had 9 bases not matched to a gene; V was cut back by 4 bases and J by 6 bases. CDR3 size: 16 residues. Looked up from germline, CDR1 is LGHNA and CDR2 is YNFKEQ. As DNA, the CDR3 is TGTGCCAGCAGCCCATTCCTAGCGGGAGCCAGCAATGAGCAGTTCTTC. Residues: CASSPFLAGASNEQFF.

The rearrangement joins TRBV7-3 to TRBJ2-1; 7 nucleotides line up with TRBD2. The CDR3 loop spans 16 amino acids. With V trimmed by 1 base and J by 1 base, 4 bases remained unmatched. CDR1 is SGHTA, CDR2 FQGTGA, per germline. CDR3 amino acids: CASSLNPSGSYNEQFF. The CDR3 DNA sequence: TGTGCCAGCAGCTTAAATCCTAGCGGTTCCTACAATGAGCAGTTCTTC.

The V gene is TRBV14, the J gene TRBJ2-1; D ambiguous. Germline V gives CDR1 SGHDN, CDR2 FVKESK. V gave up 4 bases and J gave up 3 bases, with 10 bases separating them. The CDR3 contains 14 residues. The CDR3 DNA is TGTGCCAGCAGCCCCTGGACGGACTACAATGAGCAGTTCTTC. Its translation is CASSPWTDYNEQFF.

The V and J genes are TRBV29-1 and TRBJ2-1, with 7 bases fitting TRBD2. In germline, CDR1 is SQVTM, CDR2 ANQGSEA. This CDR3 has 10 residues. The CDR3 coding sequence is TGCAGTGGGAGGGCCAATGAGCAGTTCTTC. It codes for CSGRANEQFF.

This chain uses TRBV6-5 with TRBJ1-5; weak D call: TRBD1 (6 bases). This CDR3 spans 14 amino acids. The germline V gene has CDR1 MNHEY and CDR2 SVGAGI. The V end was cut by 6 bases, the J end by 2 bases, with 11 bases between. The CDR3 loop is CASSRGRGNQPQHF. CDR3 nucleotides: TGTGCCAGCAGCCGGGGGCGAGGCAATCAGCCCCAGCATTTT.